This TCR beta chain was captured in a study of blood T cells in healthy people across ages (dated by TCRdb to about 2015). Background on the whole study: In model experiments, template switching captured about one uniquely barcoded TCR beta cDNA molecule for every two T cells. Four age groups were formed from the donors: young (average roughly 15 years), middle-aged (around 39), aged (approximately 60) and long-lived (less than 85). To avoid experimental bias, donors of different ages were distributed randomly across sequencing lanes. Using the same blood draw, the study looked at two additional independent replicas of 1 million unique cDNA reads for two donors, one aged 18 to 30 and the other aged 80 or older. Age-related changes in TCR beta repertoire diversity were measured in the study by deep sequencing normalized with unique cDNA molecular identifiers.

Remarks on this clonotype: The antigen it recognizes is unknown. Qualities for individual bases were not recorded, and no much larger clone is one base off.

Broader findings and caveats from the paper: Compared with the aged group, the long-lived group had more naive CD4+ T cells, fewer expanded clones and increased TCR diversity, a pattern suggesting age selection. Observed TCR beta diversity correlated strongly with the percentage of naive T cells measured by flow cytometry. Because the CMV infection status of the donors was unknown, age-related changes in expanded clonotypes may potentially have been confounded. Because profiling used bulk unsorted PBMCs, naive and antigen-experienced compartments could not be compared conclusively. Observed TCR beta diversity per million T cells fell roughly linearly with age, and a significant reduction was already apparent by age roughly 40. Estimates of total diversity based on one million sequenced T cells were considered lower bounds and underestimates.

Library method: 5' RACE. The listed sequencing device is Illumina HiSeq 2500. The second PCR ran for about 6 to 12 cycles and used a J-beta primer mix along with a sample-barcoded 5' primer. A template-switch 5' adaptor carrying 12 random nucleotides introduced a unique molecular identifier onto each TCR beta cDNA molecule. At least 2.5 million CDR3-containing paired-end reads were obtained from each sample. First-strand cDNA was synthesized from all RNA with the Mint cDNA synthesis kit, primed by a TRBC-specific oligonucleotide. Following uracil-DNA glycosylase treatment, a first 18-cycle PCR with universal primers M1SS and BC2_uni_R was performed on all cDNA. The authors' pipeline ran thus. Each sample was normalized by randomly selecting 1 million high-quality reads, each carrying a distinct molecular identifier. Instead of being binned into consensus sequences, reads with shared molecular identifiers were discarded. MiTCR, with a Q25 quality threshold and the strictest error-elimination algorithm, was used for CDR3 identification, clonotype clustering and error correction. A nonparametric unseen species model using Euler transformation provided a lower-bound estimate of total TCR beta diversity. TCRdb ran its own pipeline on the public reads, namely fastp trimming at Q25 and MiXCR clone calling, and kept in-frame beta chains. Each CDR3 protein appears once, grouped with its most common genes and DNA. The V and J calls and clone size are TCRdb's, not the authors'. The sample table shows 850,000 to 1,300,000 distinct CDR3 sequences, and around 45% are seen once. The top ten clonotypes cover under 20% of the sample.

Donors were 40 or so systemically healthy Caucasian individuals from Russia aged about 6 to 100 years. Roughly 10 milliliters of peripheral blood were collected from each donor into EDTA-treated Vacutainer tubes. Ficoll-Paque density-gradient centrifugation was used to isolate PBMCs, with at least 7 million per sample. Trizol reagent was used to extract total RNA from PBMCs, with at least 5.5 micrograms per sample. For every donor, flow cytometry on a PBMC aliquot measured the percentage of naive CD45RAhigh/CD27high T cells. This receptor was identified in a woman in her sixties in good health. The specimen was blood.

The CDR3 is CASSLVASGRAGAGNEQFF. Here is the DNA: TGTGCCAGCAGCTTAGTTGCTAGCGGGAGGGCCGGGGCAGGGAATGAGCAGTTCTTC. The sequence is built from TRBV7-9 and TRBJ2-1; 12 middle bases align to TRBD2. Trimming accounts for 1 base at V and 7 bases at J, while the number of junction bases matched to no gene is 14. The germline V gene (reference sequence) specifies SEHNR as CDR1 and FQNEAQ as CDR2. The CDR3 has 19 amino acids, counting the end cysteine and phenylalanine. The sequence is cut down to CDR3 DNA, 57 bases in frame from base 1.